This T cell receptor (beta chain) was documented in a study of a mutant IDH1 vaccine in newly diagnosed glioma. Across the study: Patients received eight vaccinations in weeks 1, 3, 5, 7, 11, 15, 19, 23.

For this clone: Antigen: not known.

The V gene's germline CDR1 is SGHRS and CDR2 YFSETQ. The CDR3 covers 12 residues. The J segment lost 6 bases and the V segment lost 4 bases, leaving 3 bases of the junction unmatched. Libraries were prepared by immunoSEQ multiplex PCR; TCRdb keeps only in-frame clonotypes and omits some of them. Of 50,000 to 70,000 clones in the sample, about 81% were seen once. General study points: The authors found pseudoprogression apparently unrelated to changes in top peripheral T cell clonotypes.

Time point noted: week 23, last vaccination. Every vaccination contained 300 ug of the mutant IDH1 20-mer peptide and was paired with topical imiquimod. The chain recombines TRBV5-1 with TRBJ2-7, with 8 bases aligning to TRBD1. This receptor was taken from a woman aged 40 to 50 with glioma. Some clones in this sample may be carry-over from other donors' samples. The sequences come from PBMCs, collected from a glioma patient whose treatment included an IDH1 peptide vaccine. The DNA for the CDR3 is TGCGCCAGCAGCACCGACAGGGGCGAGCAGTACTTC. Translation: CASSTDRGEQYF. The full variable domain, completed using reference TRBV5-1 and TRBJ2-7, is KAGVTQTPRYLIKTRGQQVTLSCSPISGHRSVSWYQQTPGQGLQFLFEYFSETQRNKGNFPGRFSGRQFSNSRSEMNVSTLELGDSALYLCASSTDRGEQYFGPGTRLTVT.